A single sample gave rise to the 19 T cell receptor beta chains below, sequenced in a study of CD8 T cells in ankylosing spondylitis. TCRdb re-derived calls from the 5' RACE reads in MiXCR, one entry per CDR3 protein. Of 250,000 to 300,000 distinct CDR3 sequences in the sample, more than 15% are singletons; the top ten hold about a third. Input material: blood, either unsorted or a sorted T cell fraction (not recorded which). Receptor source: a male donor with ankylosing spondylitis or in good health (not recorded which).

This chain uses TRBV5-5 with TRBJ1-5; no clear D. The CDR3 has 16 residues. V lost 0 bases and J lost 1, with 11 bases in between. Germline values: CDR1 SGHKS, CDR2 YYEKEE (reference sequence). CDR3 residues: CASSLDTSDSNQPQHF. CDR3 sequence (DNA): TGTGCCAGCAGCTTGGATACTTCAGACAGCAATCAGCCCCAGCATTTT.

The rearrangement joins TRBV13 to TRBJ1-6; no clear D gene. Trimming took off 4 bases at V and 7 bases at J, with 5 bases between the two ends. The germline V gene has CDR1 PRHDT and CDR2 FYEKMQ (reference sequence). This CDR3 has 12 residues. CDR3 amino acids: CASSSQNSPLHF. CDR3 sequence (DNA): TGTGCCAGCAGCTCACAGAATTCACCCCTCCACTTT.

The chain links TRBV7-3 to TRBJ2-1; 8 bases agree with TRBD2. Trimming cost V 3 bases and J 3 bases; bases outside gene matches: 4. This CDR3 has 15 residues. From germline, CDR1 is SGHTA and CDR2 FQGTGA. CDR3: CASSLTLAVYNEQFF. As DNA, the CDR3 is TGTGCCAGCAGCTTGACACTAGCGGTCTACAATGAGCAGTTCTTC.

The CDR3 bases are TGTGCCAGCAGCTGGGCTAGCGGGAGGGCTAGCGATGAGCAGTTCTTC. Translation gives CASSWASGRASDEQFF. The chain combines TRBV7-9 with TRBJ2-1, with 12 bases that match TRBD2. The length of the CDR3 is 16 residues. Per the germline V gene, CDR1 is SEHNR and CDR2 is FQNEAQ (reference sequence). V lost 4 bases and J lost 8; bases outside the gene matches: 9.

J is TRBJ2-7 and V is TRBV4-1; TRBD2 matches 8 bases. The CDR3 contains 13 residues. CDR1 and CDR2 from the germline V gene are MGHRA and YSYEKL. Germline trimming cut 1 base from V and 5 bases from J; bases unmatched to any gene: 1. This CDR3 is CASSQGLAHEQYF. The CDR3 DNA reads TGCGCCAGCAGCCAAGGACTAGCGCACGAGCAGTACTTC.

This clonotype was detected only a few times. The rearrangement links TRBV10-3 to TRBJ1-1; tentatively, D is TRBD1 (5 bases). Trimming removed 1 base from V and 1 base from J, with 10 bases in between. Germline CDR1 is ENHRY and CDR2 is SYGVKD. The CDR3 covers 15 residues. CDR3 DNA: TGTGCCATCAGTGAGTATAACAGGAGGAACACTGAAGCTTTCTTT. This gives the protein CAISEYNRRNTEAFF.

This clonotype was seen many times. The chain is built from TRBV27 and TRBJ2-6; 7 nucleotides align to TRBD1. The germline CDR1 and CDR2 sequences are MNHEY and SMNVEV (reference sequence). The CDR3 has 14 amino acids. J lost 1 base, V lost 6 bases, and 0 bases had no gene match. CDR3 sequence reads: CASRTGSGANVLTF. Written as DNA, the CDR3 is TGTGCCAGCAGGACAGGGTCTGGGGCCAACGTCCTGACTTTC.

The chain is built from TRBV29-1 and TRBJ2-1, with D maybe TRBD1 (6 bases). Germline V lookup: CDR1 SQVTM, CDR2 ANQGSEA. CDR3 size: 13 residues. V lost 1 base, J lost 6 bases, and 10 bases lay in between. The CDR3 DNA reads TGCAGCGTTGAAGTACCAGGGGCCAATGAGCAGTTCTTC. This codes for CSVEVPGANEQFF.

Only a few counts were recorded for this clonotype. The chain is built from TRBV15 and TRBJ1-5; D uncertain. Germline V gives CDR1 LNHNV, CDR2 YYDKDF (reference sequence). This CDR3 is built from 15 residues. V shed 2 bases and J shed 0 bases, with 8 bases lying between them. As DNA, the CDR3 is TGTGCCACCAGCAGACAACGGAATAGCAATCAGCCCCAGCATTTT. Its protein is CATSRQRNSNQPQHF.

This clonotype has at least ten counts. The rearrangement links TRBV4-1 to TRBJ2-7, with D unclear. Germline CDR1 reads MGHRA; CDR2 reads YSYEKL. The V and J ends lost 4 bases and 7 bases respectively, with 14 bases between them. The length of the CDR3 is 13 residues. In nucleotides, the CDR3 is TGCGCCAGCAGCCGCCAGGCGACTCTTGAGCAGTACTTC. Its translation is CASSRQATLEQYF.

This clonotype was counted ten times or more. The chain carries TRBV12-3 or TRBV12-4 and TRBJ2-1; D call uncertain. This CDR3 is 15 amino acids long. The V and J ends lost 6 bases and 0 bases respectively, with 12 bases between them. The chain's CDR3 is CASSPAFSSYNEQFF. CDR3 sequence (DNA): TGTGCCAGCAGCCCAGCCTTTAGCTCCTACAATGAGCAGTTCTTC.

V is TRBV20-1 and J is TRBJ2-7; TRBD2 agrees at 7 bases. The germline V gene has CDR1 DFQATT and CDR2 SNEGSKA (reference sequence). The CDR3 runs 14 residues. CDR3 nucleotide sequence: TGCAGCGTACCTAGGCCTAGCGGACGCTACGAGCAGTACTTC. It translates to CSVPRPSGRYEQYF.

The genes are TRBV12-3 or TRBV12-4 and TRBJ2-7; the D is unclear. V lost 2 bases and J 4 bases, leaving 9 bases between the germline ends. The CDR3 spans 13 residues. The CDR3 protein is CASSLSRNYEQYF. The CDR3 DNA follows: TGTGCCAGCAGTTTATCTAGGAATTACGAGCAGTACTTC.

This clonotype was found a few times. J is TRBJ2-7 and V is TRBV4-1, with 9 bases fitting TRBD2. CDR1 is MGHRA, CDR2 YSYEKL, per germline. The length of the CDR3 is 15 residues. V trimming: 1 base; J trimming: 2 bases; junction bases outside the gene matches: 3. For the CDR3, the DNA is TGCGCCAGCAGCCAAGTAGCGGGAGCCCCCTACGAGCAGTACTTC. Its translation is CASSQVAGAPYEQYF.

This clonotype was picked up a small number of times. V usage is TRBV12-3 or TRBV12-4 and J usage is TRBJ1-1; 7 bases match TRBD1. This CDR3 contains 15 residues. V was clipped by 5 bases and J by 7 bases; unmatched bases: 13. CDR3 loop: CASSVSDRAPYEAFF. Here the CDR3 DNA reads TGTGCCAGCAGTGTCTCCGACAGGGCGCCCTATGAAGCTTTCTTT.

The chain recombines TRBV12-5 with TRBJ2-1; D is perhaps TRBD2 (5 bases). The V and J ends lost 6 bases and 0 bases respectively, with 12 bases between them. This CDR3 is built from 15 residues. The V gene's germline CDR1 is LGHNT and CDR2 FRNRAP. CDR3 bases: TGTGCTAGTGGCTCGAGCGGAAGCTCCTACAATGAGCAGTTCTTC. It encodes CASGSSGSSYNEQFF. The full variable domain, its missing parts supplied by reference TRBV12-5 and TRBJ2-1, is DARVTQTPRHKVTEMGQEVTMRCQPILGHNTVFWYRQTMMQGLELLAYFRNRAPLDDSGMPKDRFSAEMPDATLATLKIQPSEPRDSAVYFCASGSSGSSYNEQFFGPGTRLTVL.

V usage is TRBV20-1 and J usage is TRBJ2-7, with 7 bases aligning to TRBD1. Per germline, CDR1 DFQATT and CDR2 SNEGSKA (reference sequence). The CDR3 has 15 amino acids. V lost 5 bases, J lost 3 bases, and 13 bases stayed unmatched. The CDR3 loop is CSAQDRVGALYEQYF. CDR3 nucleotide sequence: TGCAGTGCTCAAGACAGGGTTGGGGCCCTCTACGAGCAGTACTTC.

This clonotype showed up just a few times. The genes are TRBV12-3 or TRBV12-4 and TRBJ2-7, with TRBD2 matching 8 bases. The CDR3 spans 16 residues. V was clipped by 1 base and J by 6 bases; unmatched bases: 11. The CDR3 sequence: CASSLGIGRASAEQYF. The CDR3 DNA is TGTGCCAGCAGTTTAGGGATCGGGAGGGCCTCCGCCGAGCAGTACTTC.

The chain combines TRBV15 with TRBJ1-1; 7 nucleotides agree with TRBD1. The CDR3 consists of 13 residues. J was trimmed by 5 bases and V by 5 bases; bases with no gene match: 5. Germline V CDR1 and CDR2: LNHNV, YYDKDF (reference sequence). The CDR3 is CATSGTDRTEAFF. DNA for the CDR3: TGTGCCACCAGCGGGACGGACAGGACTGAAGCTTTCTTT.